Presented here are 25 T cell receptor beta chains from one specimen sequenced in a study of CD8+ T cells in alopecia areata. Extracted RNA was reverse transcribed into cDNA, the sequencing template. The repertoire was sequenced with immunoSEQ multiplex PCR; TCRdb's copy has only in-frame clones and lacks some. The data contain about 150,000 clones, around 55% of them singletons. Sequencing was performed on CD4+ T cells sorted from blood. The receptor set was obtained from a human donor in good health.

This chain links TRBV4-1 with TRBJ2-7; 13 bases agree with TRBD2. Looked up from germline, CDR1 is MGHRA and CDR2 is YSYEKL. The CDR3 length is 14 residues. The trim removed 4 bases at V and 5 bases at J, leaving 2 bases unmatched. CDR3 nucleotides: TGCGCCAGCAGCCGACTAGCGGGAGGCCACGAGCAGTACTTC. Translating gives CASSRLAGGHEQYF.

This sequence joins TRBV6-5 and TRBJ1-2, with 7 bases fitting TRBD1. The CDR3 loop spans 15 amino acids. CDR1 and CDR2 from the germline V gene are MNHEY and SVGAGI. Unmatched junction bases numbered 14, after V lost 5 bases and J lost 8 bases. In DNA, the CDR3 is TGTGCCAGCAGTCGTAGAGCCGGGACAGAGGACGGCTACACCTTC. Amino acids: CASSRRAGTEDGYTF.

This clone was detected only a few times. The chain links TRBV2 to TRBJ2-4, with TRBD2 matching over 14 bases. The CDR3 consists of 16 residues. Losses at the gene ends were 7 bases for V and 7 bases for J; bases not matched to a gene: 9. Germline V gene sequence: CDR1 SNHLY, CDR2 FYNNEI. The CDR3 here is CASKIGLAGGRNIQYF. CDR3 DNA sequence: TGTGCCAGCAAGATCGGACTAGCGGGAGGACGGAACATTCAGTACTTC.

In DNA, the CDR3 is TGCAGCGGAGGAGGGGGACAGGGTGCAGATACGCAGTATTTT. This sequence encodes CSGGGGQGADTQYF. The chain has TRBV29-1 and TRBJ2-3, with 9 positions matching TRBD1. With 7 bases clipped from V and 4 bases from J, the junction kept 9 bases outside the gene matches. CDR1 is SQVTM, CDR2 ANQGSEA, per germline. CDR3 size: 14 residues.

The chain uses TRBV29-1 and TRBJ2-2; D is ambiguous. Germline V gene data show CDR1 as SQVTM and CDR2 as ANQGSEA. Trimming took off 2 bases at V and 4 bases at J, with 8 bases between the two ends. The CDR3 is 13 amino acids. The CDR3 is CSVEFRPTGELFF. The CDR3, as DNA: TGCAGCGTTGAATTCAGGCCCACCGGGGAGCTGTTTTTT.

The chain has TRBV29-1 and TRBJ1-1, with TRBD1 matching 8 bases. The CDR3 length is 15 residues. The germline gives CDR1 SQVTM, CDR2 ANQGSEA. V shed 1 base and J 2 bases; nucleotides not matched to a gene: 6. CDR3 sequence reads: CSVEGLGQGNTEAFF. The CDR3 nucleotides are TGCAGCGTTGAAGGACTCGGACAGGGAAACACTGAAGCTTTCTTT.

V usage is TRBV7-2 and J usage is TRBJ2-2, with D maybe TRBD2 (6 bases). V shed 6 bases and J shed 4 bases, with 12 bases lying between them. The CDR3 runs 14 residues. Per the germline V gene, CDR1 is SGHTA and CDR2 is FQGNSA. CDR3: CASSRDFITGELFF. CDR3 DNA: TGTGCCAGCAGTCGGGACTTCATCACCGGGGAGCTGTTTTTT.

This clone was counted once. The chain has TRBV29-1 and TRBJ1-2; D remains ambiguous. This CDR3 is built from 15 residues. V lost 6 bases to trimming and J lost 0 bases, with 17 bases between them. Germline assignment: CDR1 SQVTM and CDR2 ANQGSEA. In DNA, the CDR3 is TGCAGCGTAATATGGCGAATTCATTCTAACTATGGCTACACCTTC. This encodes CSVIWRIHSNYGYTF.

This rearrangement joins TRBV27 to TRBJ2-1; D is perhaps TRBD1 or TRBD2 (8 bases each). Trimming left V 4 bases short and J 10 bases short, with 23 bases between. CDR3 length equals 16 residues. Germline loops: CDR1 MNHEY, CDR2 SMNVEV (reference sequence). CDR3 nucleotide sequence: TGTGCCAGCAGTTCCCCCCGGCAGGGGGCGGGAGGAGAGCAGTTCTTC. As protein: CASSSPRQGAGGEQFF.

In its sample, this clone was seen a few times. The V gene is TRBV30, the J gene TRBJ2-4; 10 bases line up with TRBD2. V was clipped by 2 bases and J by 12 bases; unmatched bases: 7. The CDR3 consists of 13 residues. Per the germline V gene, CDR1 is GTSNPN and CDR2 is SVGIG (reference sequence). CDR3 nucleotide sequence: TGTGCCTGGAGTTCAACCGGACTAGCGGCTCAGTACTTC. This sequence encodes CAWSSTGLAAQYF.

The chain joins TRBV18 to TRBJ2-7; 10 positions agree with TRBD1. J lost 4 bases, V lost 3 bases, and 9 bases had no gene match. The CDR3 totals 16 residues. The germline gives CDR1 KGHSH, CDR2 LQKENI. The CDR3 protein is CASSPQGQGIGYEQYF. DNA of the CDR3: TGTGCCAGCTCACCCCAGGGACAGGGGATAGGATACGAGCAGTACTTC. Supplemented by reference TRBV18 and TRBJ2-7, the full variable domain reads NAGVMQNPRHLVRRRGQEARLRCSPMKGHSHVYWYRQLPEEGLKFMVYLQKENIIDESGMPKERFSAEFPKEGPSILRIQQVVRGDSAAYFCASSPQGQGIGYEQYFGPGTRLTVT.

This sequence joins TRBV5-1 and TRBJ2-5; possible D gene TRBD2, 5 bases. V lost 4 bases and J 4 bases, leaving 17 bases between the germline ends. The CDR3 length is 15 residues. Germline loops: CDR1 SGHRS, CDR2 YFSETQ. In nucleotides, the CDR3 is TGCGCCAGCAGCGCAAACACAGCGGACGGAGAGACCCAGTACTTC. This codes for CASSANTADGETQYF.

The rearrangement uses TRBV5-1 and TRBJ1-1; D uncertain. Per the germline V gene, CDR1 is SGHRS and CDR2 is YFSETQ. This CDR3 has 14 residues. V was clipped by 4 bases and J by 5 bases, with 15 bases between them. The CDR3 nucleotides are TGCGCCAGCAGCCCTTTTGACGGTGGAACTGAAGCTTTCTTT. Amino acid sequence: CASSPFDGGTEAFF.

This clone was found a few times. This chain uses TRBV19 with TRBJ2-1, with unresolved D. This CDR3 comprises 14 residues. Germline V lookup: CDR1 LNHDA, CDR2 SQIVND (reference sequence). Trimming removed 3 bases at V and 2 bases at J, with 8 bases between. The CDR3 loop reads CASSILAPYNEQFF. The DNA for the CDR3 is TGTGCCAGTAGTATCTTAGCCCCCTACAATGAGCAGTTCTTC. Variable domain in full (rest from reference TRBV19 and TRBJ2-1): DGGITQSPKYLFRKEGQNVTLSCEQNLNHDAMYWYRQDPGQGLRLIYYSQIVNDFQKGDIAEGYSVSREKKESFPLTVTSAQKNPTAFYLCASSILAPYNEQFFGPGTRLTVL.

The genes are TRBV7-6 and TRBJ2-3; D unresolved. There are 15 residues in the CDR3. Germline-derived CDR1 and CDR2 are SGHVS and FNYEAQ. Trimming shortened V by 4 bases and J by 1 base, and 12 bases separated the two germline ends. DNA for the CDR3: TGTGCCAGCAGCTCGGGTACATATCGCACAGATACGCAGTATTTT. It encodes CASSSGTYRTDTQYF. Using reference TRBV7-6 and TRBJ2-3 for the parts outside the CDR3, the full variable domain is GAGVSQSPRYKVTKRGQDVALRCDPISGHVSLYWYRQALGQGPEFLTYFNYEAQQDKSGLPNDRFSAERPEGSISTLTIQRTEQRDSAMYRCASSSGTYRTDTQYFGPGTRLTVL.

The V gene is TRBV28, the J gene TRBJ2-1; D may be TRBD2 (5 bases). Trimming stripped 1 base from V and 5 bases from J, with 15 bases between. Germline CDR1 MDHEN, CDR2 SYDVKM. CDR3 length equals 16 residues. CDR3 region: CASSLFSRGPNNEQFF. The CDR3 coding sequence is TGTGCCAGCAGTTTATTTTCGCGAGGGCCGAACAATGAGCAGTTCTTC. Full variable domain (rest looked up from reference TRBV28 and TRBJ2-1): DVKVTQSSRYLVKRTGEKVFLECVQDMDHENMFWYRQDPGLGLRLIYFSYDVKMKEKGDIPEGYSVSREKKERFSLILESASTNQTSMYLCASSLFSRGPNNEQFFGPGTRLTVL.

In nucleotides, the CDR3 is TGTGCCAGCTCCCTTAACGGGCCTAACAAGGGGCAGCCCCAGCATTTT. This sequence encodes CASSLNGPNKGQPQHF. The chain combines TRBV2 with TRBJ1-5, with D possibly matching TRBD1 (5 bases). Germline lookup yields CDR1 SNHLY and CDR2 FYNNEI. The CDR3 has 16 amino acids. The V end lost 8 bases, the J end lost 7 bases, and 24 bases lay between the germline ends.

This clone was observed once. V gene TRBV6-5 combines with J gene TRBJ2-5; 8 nucleotides match TRBD2. Germline V gene lookup returns CDR1 MNHEY and CDR2 SVGAGI. The CDR3 is made up of 14 amino acids. With V trimmed by 6 bases and J by 1 base, 4 bases remained unmatched. CDR3 protein: CASRPGTSQETQYF. The CDR3 nucleotides read TGTGCCAGCAGACCCGGGACTAGCCAAGAGACCCAGTACTTC.

The rearrangement uses TRBV20-1 and TRBJ1-4; tentative D call: TRBD1 (6 bases). The CDR3 has 11 residues. V was cut by 5 bases and J by 6 bases, with 7 bases left in between. The V gene's germline CDR1 is DFQATT and CDR2 SNEGSKA (reference sequence). The CDR3 nucleotides are TGCAGTGCTTCAGGGGATGAAAAACTGTTTTTT. Residues: CSASGDEKLFF.

This clone was counted between two and nine times. This probably arose from a read error, given a far larger clone one base away. The CDR3 is CAISVTVQSEPQHF. CDR3 bases: TGTGCCATCAGTGTTACAGTCCAATCTGAGCCCCAGCATTTT. The chain combines TRBV10-3 with TRBJ1-5; D gene ambiguous. Trimming removed 4 bases from V and 8 bases from J, with 15 bases in between. CDR1 is ENHRY, CDR2 SYGVKD, per germline. The CDR3 runs 14 residues.

The chain has TRBV5-1 and TRBJ2-3; D tentatively reads TRBD1 or TRBD2 (5 bases each). Germline V gene data show CDR1 as SGHRS and CDR2 as YFSETQ. Trimming took off 1 base at V and 4 bases at J, with 16 bases between the two ends. The CDR3 runs to 16 residues. The CDR3 DNA follows: TGCGCCAGCAGCTTGCAGCGGCCTCTGGGGCCAGATACGCAGTATTTT. Translation: CASSLQRPLGPDTQYF.

The V gene is TRBV9, the J gene TRBJ1-6, with no clear D. Trimming removed 0 bases from V and 8 bases from J, with 6 bases in between. The CDR3 spans 13 residues. The germline V gene has CDR1 SGDLS and CDR2 YYNGEE. CDR3 sequence: CASSVGTDSPLHF. In DNA form, the CDR3 reads TGTGCCAGCAGCGTAGGAACAGATTCACCCCTCCACTTT.

The gene calls are TRBV5-1 and TRBJ1-1, with no clear D. Looked up from germline, CDR1 is SGHRS and CDR2 is YFSETQ. Trimming stripped 0 bases from V and 11 bases from J, with 14 bases between. The CDR3 consists of 13 residues. The CDR3 DNA sequence: TGCGCCAGCAGCTTGGTGGCGGCCGAATATGCTTTCTTT. It codes for CASSLVAAEYAFF.

In its sample, this clone was seen a few times. The chain uses TRBV29-1 and TRBJ2-1, with D tentatively TRBD2 (6 bases). The germline V and J ends were trimmed by 5 bases and 0 bases, with 11 bases remaining between them. Germline CDR1 and CDR2: SQVTM and ANQGSEA. The CDR3 is made up of 14 amino acids. CDR3 nucleotides: TGCAGCGTTATTGGTAGCGGCTCCTACAATGAGCAGTTCTTC. Translating it yields CSVIGSGSYNEQFF.

CDR3 loop: CASSEVGVSYEQYF. CDR3 DNA sequence: TGTGCCAGCAGTGAAGTTGGGGTTTCCTACGAGCAGTACTTC. V usage is TRBV2 and J usage is TRBJ2-7; no firm D call. Between the trimmed V and J ends, which lost 1 base and 1 base, there was a span of 8 bases. CDR3 size: 14 residues. CDR1 and CDR2 from the germline V gene are SNHLY and FYNNEI.